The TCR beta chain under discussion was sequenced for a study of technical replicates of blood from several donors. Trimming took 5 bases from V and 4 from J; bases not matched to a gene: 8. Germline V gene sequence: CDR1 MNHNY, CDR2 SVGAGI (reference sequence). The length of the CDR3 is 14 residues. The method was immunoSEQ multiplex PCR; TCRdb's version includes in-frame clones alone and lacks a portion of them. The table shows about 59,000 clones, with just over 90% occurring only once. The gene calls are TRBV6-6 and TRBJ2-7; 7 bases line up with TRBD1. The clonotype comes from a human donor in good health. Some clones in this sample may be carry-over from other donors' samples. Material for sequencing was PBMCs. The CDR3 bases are TGTGCCAGCAGTCCAAACAGGGGAGCGTACGAGCAGTACTTC. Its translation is CASSPNRGAYEQYF.